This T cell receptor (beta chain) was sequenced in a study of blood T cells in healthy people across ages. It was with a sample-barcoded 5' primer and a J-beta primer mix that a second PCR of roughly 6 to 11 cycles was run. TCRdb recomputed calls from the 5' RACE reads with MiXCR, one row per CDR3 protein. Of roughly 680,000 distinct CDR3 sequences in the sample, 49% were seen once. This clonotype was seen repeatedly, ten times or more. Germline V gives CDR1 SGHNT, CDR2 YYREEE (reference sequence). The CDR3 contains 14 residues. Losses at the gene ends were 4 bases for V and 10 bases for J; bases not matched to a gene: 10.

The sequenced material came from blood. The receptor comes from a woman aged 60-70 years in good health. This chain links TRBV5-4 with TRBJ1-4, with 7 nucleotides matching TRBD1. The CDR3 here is CASSPETGRRKLFF. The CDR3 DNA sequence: TGTGCCAGCAGCCCCGAGACAGGGCGACGAAAACTGTTTTTT.